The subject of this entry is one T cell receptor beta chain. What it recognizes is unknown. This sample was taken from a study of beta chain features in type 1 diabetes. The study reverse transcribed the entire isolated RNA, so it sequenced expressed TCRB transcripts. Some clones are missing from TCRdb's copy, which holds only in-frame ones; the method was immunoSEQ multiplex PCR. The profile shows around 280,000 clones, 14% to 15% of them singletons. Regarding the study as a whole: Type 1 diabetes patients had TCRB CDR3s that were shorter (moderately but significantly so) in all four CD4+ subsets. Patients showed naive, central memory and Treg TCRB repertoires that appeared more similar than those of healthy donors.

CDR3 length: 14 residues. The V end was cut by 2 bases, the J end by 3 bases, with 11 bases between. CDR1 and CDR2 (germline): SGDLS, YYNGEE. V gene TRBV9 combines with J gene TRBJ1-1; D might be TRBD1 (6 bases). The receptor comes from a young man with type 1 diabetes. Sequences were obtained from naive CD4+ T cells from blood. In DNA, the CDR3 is TGTGCCAGCAGCGTGGGAGGGGGGCACACTGAAGCTTTCTTT. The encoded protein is CASSVGGGHTEAFF.